The entry that follows covers one T cell receptor beta chain sequence. The identical CDR3 is also encoded by other nucleotide sequences in the sample. Trimming stripped 0 bases from V and 4 bases from J, with 9 bases between. The CDR3 sequence is 14 residues long. CDR1 MNHEY and CDR2 SVGAGI come from the germline V gene. The data were obtained in a study of OX40 agonist ivuxolimab in advanced cancers. The data were produced by immunoSEQ multiplex PCR, yet TCRdb's version contains in-frame clones alone and is incomplete. This sample has 68,000 or so clones, with around four fifths found just once. The clonotype originates from an adult with an advanced solid tumor such as melanoma, head and neck, liver or kidney cancer. V and J are TRBV6-5 and TRBJ1-1; maybe TRBD1 (6 bases). This material consisted of CD4+ or CD8+ T cells sorted from blood, taken in a trial of the OX40 agonist ivuxolimab. Here the CDR3 DNA reads TGTGCCAGCAGTTACTCGGTAGGGGGCACTGAAGCTTTCTTT. Protein product: CASSYSVGGTEAFF.